This TCR beta chain was observed in a study of metastatic and nonmetastatic thyroid tumors. Study-wide context: Both malignant and benign thyroid patients supplied peripheral blood and tumor or nodule tissue samples, across which the repertoires of these patients were then compared. Study observations and caveats: It was reported that TCR beta diversity was significantly higher in malignant thyroid tumors than benign nodules, in blood and tumor.

In this sample, this clone turned up many times. The target antigen is unknown. The CDR3 has 14 residues. Unmatched junction bases numbered 4, after V lost 6 bases and J lost 3 bases. Germline V lookup: CDR1 MNHEY, CDR2 SVGEGT. Per the original data handling: It was from CDR3 differences across clinicopathological groups that a distant-metastasis classifier for papillary thyroid cancer was built. TCRdb re-called clones via MiXCR from the PCR reads. The V and J calls were not made by the authors but by TCRdb's processing. The sample holds over 30,000 clones, roughly 22% seen once. All patients were untreated before thyroid surgery.

The sample consisted of tumor tissue. This TCR was recovered from a male donor with papillary thyroid cancer or a benign thyroid nodule (not recorded which). Some clones in this sample may be carry-over from other donors' samples. The chain links TRBV6-2 or TRBV6-3 to TRBJ2-1, with 8 bases matching TRBD1. CDR3 sequence reads: CASRGQGHYNEQFF. The CDR3 coding sequence is TGTGCCAGCAGAGGACAGGGACACTACAATGAGCAGTTCTTC.